Listed below are T cell receptor beta chains from one sample, sequenced in a study of CD8+ T cells in alopecia areata. Generated by immunoSEQ multiplex PCR, the TCRdb table keeps only in-frame clones and is missing some. This table has around 180,000 clones, less than 70% appearing once. This material consisted of CD4+ T cells sorted from blood, taken around week 50, from a patient treated with tofacitinib. The source is a human donor with alopecia areata. CDR3s include the opening cysteine and the closing phenylalanine or tryptophan.

CDR3aa: CASSERRQSWGYTF
j_gene: TRBJ1-2
v_gene: TRBV4-3

CDR3aa: CASSQGHSNYGYTF
j_gene: TRBJ1-2
v_gene: TRBV18

CDR3aa: CAWSVGCGSEGGDTQYF
j_gene: TRBJ2-3
v_gene: TRBV30

CDR3aa: CASSPGMATSDEQYF
j_gene: TRBJ2-7
v_gene: TRBV18

CDR3aa: CASSADRPPYLNSPLHF
j_gene: TRBJ1-6
v_gene: TRBV6-1

CDR3aa: CASSGTGQGASEQYF
j_gene: TRBJ2-7
v_gene: TRBV5-1

CDR3aa: CASSVDRSTVGGYTF
j_gene: TRBJ1-2
v_gene: TRBV9

CDR3aa: CASMPRTGNSPLHF
j_gene: TRBJ1-6
v_gene: TRBV2

CDR3aa: CASSFTPGGNTEAFF
j_gene: TRBJ1-1
v_gene: TRBV7-9

CDR3aa: CASSQEYGRAGLYGYTF
j_gene: TRBJ1-2
v_gene: TRBV4-3

CDR3aa: CASSLGLQAENIQYF
j_gene: TRBJ2-4
v_gene: TRBV5-1

CDR3aa: CASSPGGSYGYTF
j_gene: TRBJ1-2
v_gene: TRBV28

CDR3aa: CASSQVQETNTGELFF
j_gene: TRBJ2-2
v_gene: TRBV4-3

CDR3aa: CASSESRVGNSPLHF
j_gene: TRBJ1-6
v_gene: TRBV25-1

CDR3aa: CASSLNPGGPSPLHF
j_gene: TRBJ1-6
v_gene: TRBV7-6

CDR3aa: CSGDDGATDTQYF
j_gene: TRBJ2-3
v_gene: TRBV29-1

CDR3aa: CASRRTQGAGEPQHF
j_gene: TRBJ1-5
v_gene: TRBV2

CDR3aa: CASSLDTGMRDIQYF
j_gene: TRBJ2-4
v_gene: TRBV7-9

CDR3aa: CASNLGVGDQPQHF
j_gene: TRBJ1-5
v_gene: TRBV6-1

CDR3aa: CASSPLSGEQFF
j_gene: TRBJ2-1
v_gene: TRBV27

CDR3aa: CSAGDREAFF
j_gene: TRBJ1-1
v_gene: TRBV20-1

CDR3aa: CASSRSGQDSSYEQYF
j_gene: TRBJ2-7
v_gene: TRBV4-1

CDR3aa: CASSYQAGGSYEQYF
j_gene: TRBJ2-7
v_gene: TRBV4-1

CDR3aa: CASSQGFGQGKETQYF
j_gene: TRBJ2-5
v_gene: TRBV4-3

CDR3aa: CASSLGTGAGTEAFF
j_gene: TRBJ1-1
v_gene: TRBV7-8

CDR3aa: CASSSGQLSSYEQYF
j_gene: TRBJ2-7
v_gene: TRBV7-2

CDR3aa: CAWSLPGRREQFF
j_gene: TRBJ2-1
v_gene: TRBV30

CDR3aa: CASSQIFQGRPNTEAFF
j_gene: TRBJ1-1
v_gene: TRBV4-1

CDR3aa: CASSSPGTSLEQYF
j_gene: TRBJ2-7
v_gene: TRBV5-1

CDR3aa: CASSVDGTDTQYF
j_gene: TRBJ2-3
v_gene: TRBV25-1

CDR3aa: CASSQVSDRSEGDEQYF
j_gene: TRBJ2-7
v_gene: TRBV23-1

CDR3aa: CASRARGSSTDTQYF
j_gene: TRBJ2-3
v_gene: TRBV2

CDR3aa: CAWKPAGTGQPQHF
j_gene: TRBJ1-5
v_gene: TRBV30

CDR3aa: CALLRGDGTDTQYF
j_gene: TRBJ2-3
v_gene: TRBV30

CDR3aa: CSVGQGDEQYF
j_gene: TRBJ2-7
v_gene: TRBV29-1

CDR3aa: CAIGGTQSNEQFF
j_gene: TRBJ2-1
v_gene: TRBV10-3

CDR3aa: CASSHLLPYEQYF
j_gene: TRBJ2-7
v_gene: TRBV14

CDR3aa: CSATATGIQETQYF
j_gene: TRBJ2-5
v_gene: TRBV29-1

CDR3aa: CATVRVTEAFF
j_gene: TRBJ1-1
v_gene: TRBV19

CDR3aa: CATSSGTGAALNIQYF
j_gene: TRBJ2-4
v_gene: TRBV15

CDR3aa: CSGGQGVGYTF
j_gene: TRBJ1-2
v_gene: TRBV29-1

CDR3aa: CASTGDLNTEAFF
j_gene: TRBJ1-1
v_gene: TRBV14

CDR3aa: CSVKRGQETQYF
j_gene: TRBJ2-5
v_gene: TRBV29-1

CDR3aa: CASSLDARGGPETQYF
j_gene: TRBJ2-5
v_gene: TRBV27

CDR3aa: CSVETGAGTEAFF
j_gene: TRBJ1-1
v_gene: TRBV29-1

CDR3aa: CASSISNQETQYF
j_gene: TRBJ2-5
v_gene: TRBV5-1

CDR3aa: CASRARFNTDTQYF
j_gene: TRBJ2-3
v_gene: TRBV5-6

CDR3aa: CASSLLEAEQFF
j_gene: TRBJ2-1
v_gene: TRBV11-2

CDR3aa: CSVVGATGGLKGTEAFF
j_gene: TRBJ1-1
v_gene: TRBV29-1

CDR3aa: CASSLAGGSTDTQYF
j_gene: TRBJ2-3
v_gene: TRBV9

CDR3aa: CATSRETGVSRNEQFF
j_gene: TRBJ2-1
v_gene: TRBV15

CDR3aa: CSADTQYF
j_gene: TRBJ2-3
v_gene: TRBV29-1

CDR3aa: CASSYSMDRAGELFF
j_gene: TRBJ2-2
v_gene: TRBV6-5

CDR3aa: CASSLLVVDTQYF
j_gene: TRBJ2-3
v_gene: TRBV7-2

CDR3aa: CASSPQRGGNEQFF
j_gene: TRBJ2-1
v_gene: TRBV7-3